Presented here are 22 T cell receptor beta chains from one specimen sequenced in a study of T-cell reconstitution after alpha-beta-depleted transplantation in children. Unique molecular identifiers were incorporated into the prepared TCRbeta library. TCRdb reprocessed the PCR reads via MiXCR and lists one record per CDR3 protein. The repertoire holds approximately 400,000 distinct CDR3 sequences, with roughly a tenth as singletons. The sequences come from PBMCs from the stem cell graft donor, collected from the stem cell graft. The receptor set was obtained from a human donor who donated a stem cell graft to a child with acute myeloid leukemia.

There are a few counts of this clonotype. The chain combines TRBV29-1 with TRBJ1-2; a possible D gene is TRBD1 (6 bases). V lost 6 bases to trimming and J lost 4 bases, with 15 bases between them. This CDR3 has 13 amino acids. Germline CDR1 and CDR2: SQVTM and ANQGSEA. CDR3 protein: CSVMEGTSYGYTF. The CDR3 DNA sequence: TGCAGCGTCATGGAAGGGACATCCTATGGCTACACCTTC.

The rearrangement uses TRBV7-2 and TRBJ2-1, with TRBD1 matching over 7 bases. Trimming cost V 7 bases and J 0 bases; bases outside gene matches: 9. The CDR3 consists of 16 residues. The V gene's germline CDR1 is SGHTA and CDR2 FQGNSA. The DNA of the CDR3 is TGTGCCAGCACAAAGGGACAGTCCCGCTCCTACAATGAGCAGTTCTTC. Translating it yields CASTKGQSRSYNEQFF.

This clonotype showed up many times. V usage is TRBV28 and J usage is TRBJ2-7, with 7 bases matching TRBD1. J was trimmed by 0 bases and V by 6 bases; bases with no gene match: 23. Germline V lookup: CDR1 MDHEN, CDR2 SYDVKM. The CDR3 length is 20 residues. The CDR3 loop is CASSQPNLNTSGQSSYEQYF. Written as DNA, the CDR3 is TGTGCCAGCAGCCAACCTAACCTAAACACGTCGGGACAGAGCTCCTACGAGCAGTACTTC.

This clonotype was detected only a few times. The chain recombines TRBV19 with TRBJ1-5; 9 bases line up with TRBD1. The CDR3 consists of 15 residues. The germline CDR1 and CDR2 sequences are LNHDA and SQIVND (reference sequence). J was trimmed by 7 bases and V by 5 bases; bases with no gene match: 9. CDR3 nucleotides: TGTGCCAGTAGTCTCTCCGGGACAGGGTACCAGCCCCAGCATTTT. Amino acid sequence: CASSLSGTGYQPQHF.

The chain recombines TRBV6-5 with TRBJ2-5; TRBD2 aligns across 7 bases. Germline values: CDR1 MNHEY, CDR2 SVGAGI. V lost 0 bases to trimming and J lost 4 bases; unmatched junction nucleotides: 5. This CDR3 has 15 amino acids. CDR3 DNA sequence: TGTGCCAGCAGTTACTCGACGGGGGGAAGAGAGACCCAGTACTTC. Translated: CASSYSTGGRETQYF.

This clonotype was counted between two and nine times. The chain carries TRBV20-1 and TRBJ1-2, with D hard to call. The germline V gene encodes CDR1 DFQATT and CDR2 SNEGSKA (reference sequence). Trimming took 0 bases from V and 0 from J, leaving 5 bases between them. This CDR3 region has 13 residues. The CDR3 region is CSAREFANYGYTF. Written as DNA, the CDR3 is TGCAGTGCTAGAGAATTTGCTAACTATGGCTACACCTTC.

This rearrangement joins TRBV5-1 to TRBJ2-2; D is possibly TRBD2 (6 bases). CDR3 length: 16 amino acids. The germline CDR1 and CDR2 sequences are SGHRS and YFSETQ. Trimming cost V 3 bases and J 7 bases, with 19 bases left between them. CDR3 residues: CASSSGLPGRIGELFF. The CDR3 DNA reads as TGCGCCAGCAGCTCGGGACTCCCCGGTCGCATCGGGGAGCTGTTTTTT.

This clonotype was observed a few times. The rearrangement links TRBV12-3 or TRBV12-4 to TRBJ1-6; no clear D gene. This CDR3 contains 13 residues. V lost 1 base and J lost 10, with 8 bases in between. CDR3 in DNA: TGTGCCAGCAGTTTAGTGGGAAACTCACCCCTCCACTTT. Residues: CASSLVGNSPLHF.

This sequence joins TRBV4-1 and TRBJ1-1, with 7 bases lining up with TRBD1. V lost 3 bases, J lost 7 bases, and 8 bases stayed unmatched. CDR3 length equals 14 residues. Germline lookup yields CDR1 MGHRA and CDR2 YSYEKL. CDR3 region: CASSHPGGAGEAFF. As DNA, the CDR3 is TGCGCCAGCAGCCATCCAGGGGGGGCTGGTGAAGCTTTCTTT.

At least ten counts were recorded for this clonotype. J is TRBJ2-1 and V is TRBV7-9; D remains ambiguous. The V gene lost 5 bases and the J gene lost 10 bases, with 12 bases spanning the gap. Per the germline V gene, CDR1 is SEHNR and CDR2 is FQNEAQ (reference sequence). The CDR3 runs 12 residues. The CDR3 loop reads CASSPVGWEQFF. In nucleotides, the CDR3 is TGTGCCAGCAGCCCCGTGGGGTGGGAGCAGTTCTTC.

This clonotype was seen only a few times. V gene TRBV3-1 combines with J gene TRBJ2-3, with TRBD2 matching over 7 bases. In germline, CDR1 is LGHDT, CDR2 YNNKEL (reference sequence). With V trimmed by 5 bases and J by 2 bases, 7 bases remained unmatched. The CDR3 runs 15 residues. The DNA of the CDR3 is TGTGCCAGCAGCTGGGGTGGGAGGGCCACAGATACGCAGTATTTT. Protein sequence: CASSWGGRATDTQYF.

The J gene is TRBJ1-5, the V gene TRBV20-1; D not certain. The CDR3 is made up of 14 amino acids. V gave up 0 bases and J gave up 0 bases, with 6 bases separating them. Per germline, CDR1 DFQATT and CDR2 SNEGSKA (reference sequence). The CDR3 nucleotides are TGCAGTGCTAGAGAGGATAATAGCAATCAGCCCCAGCATTTT. This translates into CSAREDNSNQPQHF.

This clonotype appeared many times. This sequence joins TRBV11-2 and TRBJ2-7; the D gene is possibly TRBD2 (5 bases). The CDR3 consists of 14 residues. Germline V gene data show CDR1 as SGHAT and CDR2 as FQNNGV. Deletions cut 8 bases from V and 2 bases from J, with 16 bases between. In nucleotides, the CDR3 is TGTGCCAGCGCACGAGGAGAGGGCGCCTACGAGCAGTACGTC. It encodes CASARGEGAYEQYV.

In its sample, this clonotype was seen many times. CDR3 sequence (DNA): TGCGCCAGCAGCTTGGAGTCTGGGCGGCCCCAGCATTTT. Its translation is CASSLESGRPQHF. This chain connects TRBV5-1 to TRBJ1-5; D is unresolved. This CDR3 is 13 amino acids long. Trimming shortened V by 0 bases and J by 9 bases, and 10 bases separated the two germline ends. Germline values: CDR1 SGHRS, CDR2 YFSETQ. Based on the CDR3 plus reference TRBV5-1 and TRBJ1-5, the full variable domain is KAGVTQTPRYLIKTRGQQVTLSCSPISGHRSVSWYQQTPGQGLQFLFEYFSETQRNKGNFPGRFSGRQFSNSRSEMNVSTLELGDSALYLCASSLESGRPQHFGDGTRLSIL.

This clonotype was recorded only once. The chain has TRBV7-2 and TRBJ2-5; the D gene is possibly TRBD1 (6 bases). In germline, CDR1 is SGHTA, CDR2 FQGNSA. The CDR3 totals 16 residues. V gave up 2 bases and J gave up 1 base, with 14 bases separating them. CDR3 sequence: CASSLSLRGRQETQYF. CDR3 in DNA: TGTGCCAGCAGCTTATCCCTCAGGGGACGCCAAGAGACCCAGTACTTC. Drawing the rest from reference TRBV7-2 and TRBJ2-5, the complete variable domain is GAGVSQSPSNKVTEKGKDVELRCDPISGHTALYWYRQSLGQGLEFLIYFQGNSAPDKSGLPSDRFSAERTGGSVSTLTIQRTQQEDSAVYLCASSLSLRGRQETQYFGPGTRLLVL.

The chain couples TRBV5-1 to TRBJ2-5; weak D call: TRBD2 (6 bases). Germline V gene lookup returns CDR1 SGHRS and CDR2 YFSETQ. The CDR3 is 17 residues long. V gave up 4 bases and J gave up 3 bases, with 22 bases separating them. Here the CDR3 reads CASSPERGGLLKETQYF. The CDR3 region has the DNA TGCGCCAGCAGCCCCGAGAGGGGAGGATTATTAAAAGAGACCCAGTACTTC. Using reference TRBV5-1 and TRBJ2-5 for the parts outside the CDR3, the full variable domain is KAGVTQTPRYLIKTRGQQVTLSCSPISGHRSVSWYQQTPGQGLQFLFEYFSETQRNKGNFPGRFSGRQFSNSRSEMNVSTLELGDSALYLCASSPERGGLLKETQYFGPGTRLLVL.

The J gene is TRBJ2-2, the V gene TRBV5-1; D is uncertain. The V and J ends lost 2 bases and 1 base respectively, with 3 bases between them. CDR1 is SGHRS, CDR2 YFSETQ, per germline. CDR3 length: 13 residues. The CDR3, as DNA: TGCGCCAGCAGCTTTAAGAACACCGGGGAGCTGTTTTTT. This encodes CASSFKNTGELFF.

Only a few counts were recorded for this clonotype. The chain joins TRBV5-1 to TRBJ1-1, with D uncertain. V lost 4 bases and J 1 base, leaving 11 bases between the germline ends. The CDR3 spans 14 residues. Germline CDR1 and CDR2: SGHRS and YFSETQ. The CDR3 loop reads CASSPGGSNTEAFF. CDR3 DNA: TGCGCCAGCAGCCCCGGAGGGTCGAACACTGAAGCTTTCTTT.

This clonotype was found a few times. V usage is TRBV15 and J usage is TRBJ2-3; either TRBD1 or TRBD2 may supply D (5 bases each). Trimming left V 5 bases short and J 5 bases short, with 14 bases between. This CDR3 spans 14 amino acids. Germline V lookup: CDR1 LNHNV, CDR2 YYDKDF (reference sequence). The CDR3 nucleotides read TGTGCCACCAGCGGGTTATGGGGGAGAGATACGCAGTATTTT. Translation: CATSGLWGRDTQYF.

The chain recombines TRBV20-1 with TRBJ2-5; unclear D gene. The V gene's germline CDR1 is DFQATT and CDR2 SNEGSKA (reference sequence). This CDR3 contains 13 residues. V gave up 3 bases and J gave up 0 bases, with 8 bases separating them. CDR3 DNA: TGCAGTGCTAGTGGGTGGAACCAAGAGACCCAGTACTTC. It translates to CSASGWNQETQYF.

The rearrangement links TRBV29-1 to TRBJ2-1, with 11 nucleotides matching TRBD2. The junction had 4 bases not matched to a gene; V was cut back by 3 bases and J by 9 bases. CDR1 is SQVTM and CDR2 is ANQGSEA in the germline V gene. This CDR3 is 13 amino acids long. The CDR3 region has the DNA TGCAGCGTTGATAGCGGGAGGGCCAGTGAGCAGTTCTTC. Protein product: CSVDSGRASEQFF.

This clonotype was found a few times. This sequence joins TRBV7-8 and TRBJ1-1; no definite D call. The CDR3 has 13 residues. With 1 base removed from V and 10 bases from J, the gap between germline ends came to 13 bases. Per the germline V gene, CDR1 is SGHVS and CDR2 is FQNEAQ. The CDR3 sequence: CASSLERTDLAFF. CDR3 nucleotides: TGTGCCAGCAGCTTAGAACGCACCGATTTAGCTTTCTTT.